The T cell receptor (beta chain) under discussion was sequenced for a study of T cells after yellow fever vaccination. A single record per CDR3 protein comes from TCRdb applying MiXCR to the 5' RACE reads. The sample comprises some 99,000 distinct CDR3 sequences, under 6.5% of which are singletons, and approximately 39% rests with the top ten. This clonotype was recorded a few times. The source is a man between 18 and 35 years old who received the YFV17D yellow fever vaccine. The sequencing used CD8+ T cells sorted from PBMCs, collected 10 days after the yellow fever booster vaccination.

CDR3 sequence reads: CASRRTSPRDTQYF. DNA for the CDR3: TGTGCCAGCCGAAGGACTTCCCCCCGGGATACGCAGTATTTT. The chain links TRBV27 to TRBJ2-3; the D gene is possibly TRBD2 (5 bases). V dropped 8 bases and J dropped 6 bases, with 18 bases sitting between them. Germline lookup yields CDR1 MNHEY and CDR2 SMNVEV (reference sequence). The length of the CDR3 is 14 residues.